The present T cell receptor (beta chain) was sequenced within a study of blood T cell repertoires in COVID-19. Study-level information: Italy, Spain and the United States were the sources of the convalescent and acute COVID-19 samples. PBMCs, B-cell-depleted T cells, or T cells were the source of the cDNA or gDNA that made up the material.

Per the original methods: How many nucleated cells were present was estimated from reference gene primer amplification. Repertoires were generated with immunoSEQ multiplex PCR, while TCRdb's copy carries only in-frame clones and drops some. The V and J calls and the clone size are those of that table, but D and trimming were determined from the DNA. The data hold some 310,000 clones, with around 91% observed a single time. The V gene lost 0 bases and the J gene lost 6 bases, with 9 bases spanning the gap. CDR3 size: 13 residues. CDR1 and CDR2 from the germline V gene are LNHNV and YYDKDF (reference sequence). Seattle's cohort entered during active infection and was followed longitudinally.

The sequencing sample was made of peripheral blood. This sequence was found in a woman aged 40 to 49 with COVID-19, enrolled during active disease. The rearrangement links TRBV15 to TRBJ2-7; D is unresolved. CDR3 bases: TGTGCCACCAGCAGAGATCCGAGTTCCGAGCAGTACTTC. Its translation: CATSRDPSSEQYF.